The rows below give T cell receptor beta chains drawn from one sample of a study of Graves' ophthalmopathy and Graves' hyperthyroidism. Via MiXCR, TCRdb re-called the multiplex PCR reads, giving one row per CDR3 protein. The sample yields hundreds of thousands of distinct CDR3 sequences, under 50% seen once. The sample taken for sequencing was peripheral blood. Receptor source: an adult man with Graves' ophthalmopathy. CDR3s leave out the opening cysteine and the closing phenylalanine or tryptophan.

v_gene	j_gene	CDR3aa
TRBV15	TRBJ1-2	ATSSQASLGGYT
TRBV19	TRBJ1-3	ASSGLFGNTIY
TRBV5-6	TRBJ1-6	ASSFLRQAPNSPLH
TRBV7-3	TRBJ2-5	ASSLRGTAREETQY
TRBV3-1	TRBJ2-6	ASSQDRSGANVLT
TRBV6-5	TRBJ1-5	ASSYGSYQPQH
TRBV7-8	TRBJ1-5	ANTRRAGQPQH
TRBV20-1	TRBJ2-7	SAYDRVGSYEQY
TRBV7-6	TRBJ1-2	ASSSRPGTGNGYT
TRBV10-3	TRBJ1-1	AIRGQGGGVNTEAF
TRBV7-3	TRBJ2-2	ASSVTGTTNTGELF
TRBV12-3/TRBV12-4	TRBJ1-5	ASSLYSSNQPQH
TRBV2	TRBJ1-2	ASQLTGPHYGYT
TRBV5-1	TRBJ1-1	ASSSTARGTEAF
TRBV15	TRBJ1-1	ATSRVWVSSTEAF
TRBV11-2	TRBJ1-2	ASSKNSGTGYGYT
TRBV12-3/TRBV12-4	TRBJ2-7	ASSYLGETTQDEPY
TRBV4-3	TRBJ2-5	ASSQDGRDPRTQY
TRBV10-3	TRBJ2-7	ASSYLRAGEEY
TRBV7-3	TRBJ2-6	ASAPMGSSGANVLT
TRBV9	TRBJ2-1	ASSGAGTTYNEQF
TRBV29-1	TRBJ2-3	SVETDTQY
TRBV7-8	TRBJ2-5	ASSFRDRGDETQY
TRBV29-1	TRBJ1-2	SVRGANYGYT
TRBV7-9	TRBJ1-5	ASSLGVRGGRSQPQH
TRBV7-2	TRBJ1-2	ASSLVCRGLHNYGYT
TRBV9	TRBJ2-2	ASSVDRGTGELF
TRBV30	TRBJ2-7	AWSAGRGWEQY
TRBV4-1	TRBJ2-2	ASSQEPRGGELF
TRBV3-1	TRBJ1-1	ASIANDRNTEAF
TRBV7-2	TRBJ2-5	ASSSTQTSNQPQY
TRBV7-9	TRBJ2-2	ASSGTGQDNTGELF
TRBV20-1	TRBJ1-5	SATQGDQPQH
TRBV10-3	TRBJ1-6	ASSLTQGAWSPLH
TRBV2	TRBJ1-1	ASRGNTPGWNTEAF
TRBV5-1	TRBJ2-7	ASSPNEGRPSYEQY
TRBV4-1	TRBJ1-2	ASSQTGGDGYT
TRBV4-3	TRBJ2-7	ASSQDPAGAYEQY
TRBV12-3/TRBV12-4	TRBJ1-5	ASSKGTSDQETQH
TRBV29-1	TRBJ2-3	SVERLAGGPDTQY
TRBV9	TRBJ2-5	ASSVARGGPYETQY
TRBV2	TRBJ1-6	ASRQGGGNSPLH
TRBV5-1	TRBJ1-1	AGGTPGATEAF
TRBV2	TRBJ1-5	ASSENRGLGKQPQH
TRBV30	TRBJ1-4	AWNNAGEKLF
TRBV2	TRBJ2-7	AWSGTGRYEQY
TRBV25-1	TRBJ1-5	ASSTGETRH
TRBV7-2	TRBJ2-7	ASSGGLAGPYEQY
TRBV2	TRBJ1-4	ASSELGMTNEKLF